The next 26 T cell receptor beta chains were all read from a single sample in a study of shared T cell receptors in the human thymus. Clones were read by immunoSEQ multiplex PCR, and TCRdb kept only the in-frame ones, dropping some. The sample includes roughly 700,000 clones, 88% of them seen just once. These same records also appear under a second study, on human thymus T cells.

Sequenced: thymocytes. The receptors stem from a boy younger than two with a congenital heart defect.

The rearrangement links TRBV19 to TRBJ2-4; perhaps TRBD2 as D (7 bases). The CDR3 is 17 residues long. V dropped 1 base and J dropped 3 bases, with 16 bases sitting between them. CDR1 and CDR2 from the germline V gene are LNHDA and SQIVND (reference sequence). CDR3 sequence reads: CASSIVGGLWDKNIQYF. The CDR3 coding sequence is TGTGCCAGTAGTATAGTGGGGGGGCTCTGGGACAAAAACATTCAGTACTTC. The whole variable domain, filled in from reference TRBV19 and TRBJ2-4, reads DGGITQSPKYLFRKEGQNVTLSCEQNLNHDAMYWYRQDPGQGLRLIYYSQIVNDFQKGDIAEGYSVSREKKESFPLTVTSAQKNPTAFYLCASSIVGGLWDKNIQYFGAGTRLSVL.

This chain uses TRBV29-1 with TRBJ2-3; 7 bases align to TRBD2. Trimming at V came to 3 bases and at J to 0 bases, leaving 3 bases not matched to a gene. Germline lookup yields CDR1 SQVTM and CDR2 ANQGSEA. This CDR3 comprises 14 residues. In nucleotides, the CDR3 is TGCAGCGTTGATCGAGCGGGGAGCACAGATACGCAGTATTTT. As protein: CSVDRAGSTDTQYF.

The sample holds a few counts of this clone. CDR3 in DNA: TGTGCCAGTAGAAGGGCGGGAGTCCCCTACGAGCAGTACTTC. Translating gives CASRRAGVPYEQYF. The gene calls are TRBV19 and TRBJ2-7; 7 bases are shared with TRBD2. Losses at the gene ends were 6 bases for V and 2 bases for J; bases not matched to a gene: 7. The CDR3 sequence is 14 residues long. Germline CDR1 reads LNHDA; CDR2 reads SQIVND (reference sequence).

The CDR3 reads CASSPRGQGGEKLFF. The CDR3 DNA is TGTGCCAGCAGTCCCCGAGGACAGGGCGGTGAAAAACTGTTTTTT. The chain employs TRBV6-5 and TRBJ1-4; TRBD1 matches 8 bases. From germline, CDR1 is MNHEY and CDR2 SVGAGI. The CDR3 has 15 amino acids. J was trimmed by 7 bases and V by 5 bases; bases with no gene match: 9.

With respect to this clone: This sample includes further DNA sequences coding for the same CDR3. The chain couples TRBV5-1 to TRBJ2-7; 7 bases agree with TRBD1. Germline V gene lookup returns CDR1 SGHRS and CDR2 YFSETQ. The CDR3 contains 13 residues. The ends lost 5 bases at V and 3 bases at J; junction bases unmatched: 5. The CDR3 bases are TGCGCCAGCAGATCCGGGACAGACTACGAGCAGTACTTC. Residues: CASRSGTDYEQYF.

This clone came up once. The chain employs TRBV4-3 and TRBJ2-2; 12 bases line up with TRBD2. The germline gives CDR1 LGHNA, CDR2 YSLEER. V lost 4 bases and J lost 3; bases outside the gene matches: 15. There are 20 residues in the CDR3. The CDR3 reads CASSRPGGTSGRRYTGELFF. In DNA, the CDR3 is TGCGCCAGCAGCCGCCCGGGAGGAACTAGCGGGAGGAGATACACCGGGGAGCTGTTTTTT.

CDR3 amino acids: CASSQGGQIGAFF. The CDR3 DNA is TGTGCCAGCAGCCAAGGGGGCCAAATCGGGGCTTTCTTT. The chain is built from TRBV7-2 and TRBJ1-1; 7 bases map to TRBD1. V lost 5 bases, J lost 11 bases, and 11 bases stayed unmatched. CDR1 is SGHTA, CDR2 FQGNSA, per germline. This CDR3 region has 13 residues. The complete variable domain, with remaining parts taken from reference TRBV7-2 and TRBJ1-1, reads GAGVSQSPSNKVTEKGKDVELRCDPISGHTALYWYRQSLGQGLEFLIYFQGNSAPDKSGLPSDRFSAERTGGSVSTLTIQRTQQEDSAVYLCASSQGGQIGAFFGQGTRLTVV.

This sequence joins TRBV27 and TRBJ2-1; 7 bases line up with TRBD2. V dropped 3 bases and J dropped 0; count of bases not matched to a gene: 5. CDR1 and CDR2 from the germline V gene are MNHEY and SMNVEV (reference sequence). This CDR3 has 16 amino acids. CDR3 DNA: TGTGCCAGCAGTTTGGTGCGGGAGAGCTCCTACAATGAGCAGTTCTTC. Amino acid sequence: CASSLVRESSYNEQFF.

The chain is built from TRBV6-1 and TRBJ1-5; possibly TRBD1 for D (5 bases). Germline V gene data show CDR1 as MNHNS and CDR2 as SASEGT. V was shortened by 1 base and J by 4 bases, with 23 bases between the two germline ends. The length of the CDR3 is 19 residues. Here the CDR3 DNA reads TGTGCCAGCAGTGAAGTCAGGCAGGGAGGAAAGGGTATGAATCAGCCCCAGCATTTT. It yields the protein CASSEVRQGGKGMNQPQHF.

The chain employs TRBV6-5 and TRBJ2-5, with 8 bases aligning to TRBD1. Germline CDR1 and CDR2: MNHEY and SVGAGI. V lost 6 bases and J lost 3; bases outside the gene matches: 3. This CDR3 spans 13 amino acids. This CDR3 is CASSVQGEETQYF. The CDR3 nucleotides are TGTGCCAGCAGCGTACAGGGGGAAGAGACCCAGTACTTC.

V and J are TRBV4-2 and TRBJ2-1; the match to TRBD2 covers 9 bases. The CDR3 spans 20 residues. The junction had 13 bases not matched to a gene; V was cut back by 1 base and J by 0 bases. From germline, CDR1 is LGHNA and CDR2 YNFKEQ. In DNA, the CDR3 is TGTGCCAGCAGCCAAGTCGAACCTCTACTAGCGGGCGACTCCTACAATGAGCAGTTCTTC. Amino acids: CASSQVEPLLAGDSYNEQFF.

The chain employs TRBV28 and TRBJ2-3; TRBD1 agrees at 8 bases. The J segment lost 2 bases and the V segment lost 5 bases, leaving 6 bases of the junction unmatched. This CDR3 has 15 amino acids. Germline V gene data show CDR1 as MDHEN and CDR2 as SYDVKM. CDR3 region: CASSPPGQDTDTQYF. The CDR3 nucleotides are TGTGCCAGCAGTCCACCGGGACAGGACACAGATACGCAGTATTTT.

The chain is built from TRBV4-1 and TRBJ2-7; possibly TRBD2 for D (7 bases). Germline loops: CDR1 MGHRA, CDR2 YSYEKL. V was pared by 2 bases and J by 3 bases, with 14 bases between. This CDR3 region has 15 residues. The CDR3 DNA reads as TGCGCCAGCAGCCAAAGATCGGGGGGACACTACGAGCAGTACTTC. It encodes CASSQRSGGHYEQYF.

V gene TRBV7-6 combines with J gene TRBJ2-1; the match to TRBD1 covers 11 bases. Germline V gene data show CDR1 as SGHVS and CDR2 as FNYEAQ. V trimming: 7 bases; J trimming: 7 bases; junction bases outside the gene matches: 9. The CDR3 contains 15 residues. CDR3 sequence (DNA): TGTGCCAGCACCCCGGGACAGGGGGAGCGGAATGAGCAGTTCTTC. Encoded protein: CASTPGQGERNEQFF.

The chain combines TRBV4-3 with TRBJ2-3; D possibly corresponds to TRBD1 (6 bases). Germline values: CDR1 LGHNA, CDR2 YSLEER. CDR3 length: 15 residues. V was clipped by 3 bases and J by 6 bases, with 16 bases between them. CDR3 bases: TGCGCCAGCAGCCAGGGGACCGCAGGGGCCGATACGCAGTATTTT. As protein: CASSQGTAGADTQYF.

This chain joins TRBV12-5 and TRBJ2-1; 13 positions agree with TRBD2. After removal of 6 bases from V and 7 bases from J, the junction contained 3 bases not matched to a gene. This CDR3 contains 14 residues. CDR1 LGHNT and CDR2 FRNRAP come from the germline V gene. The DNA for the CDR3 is TGTGCTAGTGGCGGACTAGCGGGAGTGAATGAGCAGTTCTTC. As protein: CASGGLAGVNEQFF.

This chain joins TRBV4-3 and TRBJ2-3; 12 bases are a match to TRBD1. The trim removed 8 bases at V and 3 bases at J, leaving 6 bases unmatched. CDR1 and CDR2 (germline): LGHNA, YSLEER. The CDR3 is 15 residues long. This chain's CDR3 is CASRRDRGQTDTQYF. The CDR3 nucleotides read TGCGCCAGCCGCAGGGACAGGGGGCAGACAGATACGCAGTATTTT.

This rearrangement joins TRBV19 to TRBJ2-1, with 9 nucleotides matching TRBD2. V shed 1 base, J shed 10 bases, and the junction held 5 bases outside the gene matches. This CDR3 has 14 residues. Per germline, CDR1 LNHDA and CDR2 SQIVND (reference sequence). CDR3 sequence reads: CASSIGLAAIEQFF. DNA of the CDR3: TGTGCCAGTAGTATAGGACTAGCGGCTATCGAGCAGTTCTTC.

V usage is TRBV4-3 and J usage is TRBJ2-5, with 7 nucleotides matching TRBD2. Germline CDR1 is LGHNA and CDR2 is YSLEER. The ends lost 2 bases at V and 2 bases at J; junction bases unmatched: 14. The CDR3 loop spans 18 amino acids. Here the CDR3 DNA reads TGCGCCAGCAGCCAATCAGATGTTGGTGGGAGGGAACAAGAGACCCAGTACTTC. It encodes CASSQSDVGGREQETQYF.

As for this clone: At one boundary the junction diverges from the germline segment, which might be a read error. CDR3 in amino acids: CASKGLNTGELFF. CDR3 nucleotide sequence: TGTGCTAGCAAGGGGCTTAACACCGGGGAGCTGTTTTTT. The rearrangement uses TRBV7-7 and TRBJ2-2; maybe TRBD1 (5 bases). There are 13 residues in the CDR3. In germline, CDR1 is SSHAT, CDR2 FNYEAQ (reference sequence).

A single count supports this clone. The CDR3 sequence is CASSQSAGVEAFF. The CDR3 coding sequence is TGCGCCAGCAGCCAATCGGCAGGCGTTGAAGCTTTCTTT. The chain employs TRBV4-1 and TRBJ1-1, with D hard to call. Looked up from germline, CDR1 is MGHRA and CDR2 is YSYEKL. The V gene lost 2 bases and the J gene lost 7 bases, with 11 bases spanning the gap. The CDR3 loop spans 13 amino acids.

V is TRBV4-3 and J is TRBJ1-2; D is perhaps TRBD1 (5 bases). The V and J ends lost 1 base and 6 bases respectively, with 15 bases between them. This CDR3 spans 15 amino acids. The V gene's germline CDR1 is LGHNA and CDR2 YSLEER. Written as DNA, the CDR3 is TGCGCCAGCAGCCAAGTGATAGGACAAGCACATGGCTACACCTTC. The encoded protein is CASSQVIGQAHGYTF.

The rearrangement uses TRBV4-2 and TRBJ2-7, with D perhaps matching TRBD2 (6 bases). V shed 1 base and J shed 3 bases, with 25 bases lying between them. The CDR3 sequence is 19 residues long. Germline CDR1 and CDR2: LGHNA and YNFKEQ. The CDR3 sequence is CASSQGYGRRGGRSYEQYF. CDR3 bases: TGTGCCAGCAGCCAAGGCTATGGCAGGCGGGGAGGTCGGAGCTACGAGCAGTACTTC.

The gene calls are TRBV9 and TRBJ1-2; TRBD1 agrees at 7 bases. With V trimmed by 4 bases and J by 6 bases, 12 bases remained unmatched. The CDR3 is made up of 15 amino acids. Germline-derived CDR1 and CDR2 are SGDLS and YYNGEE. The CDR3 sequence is CASSFDAGQRHGYTF. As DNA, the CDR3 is TGTGCCAGCAGCTTCGACGCGGGACAGAGACATGGCTACACCTTC.

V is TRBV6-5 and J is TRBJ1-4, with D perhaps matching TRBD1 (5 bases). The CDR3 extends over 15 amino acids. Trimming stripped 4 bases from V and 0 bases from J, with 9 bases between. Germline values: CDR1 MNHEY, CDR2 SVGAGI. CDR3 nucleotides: TGTGCCAGCAGTTCCGGCAGGGCAACTAATGAAAAACTGTTTTTT. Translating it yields CASSSGRATNEKLFF.

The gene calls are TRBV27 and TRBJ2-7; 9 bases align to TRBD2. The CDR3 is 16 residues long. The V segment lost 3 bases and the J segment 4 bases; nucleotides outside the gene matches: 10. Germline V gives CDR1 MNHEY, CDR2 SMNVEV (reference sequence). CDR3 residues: CASSFVAGTSSYEQYF. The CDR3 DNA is TGTGCCAGCAGTTTCGTAGCCGGGACTAGCTCTTACGAGCAGTACTTC.